This T cell receptor (beta chain) originates from a study of cytomegalovirus exposure and HLA in healthy donors. Germline lookup yields CDR1 PRHDT and CDR2 FYEKMQ (reference sequence). CDR3 size: 15 residues. V was pared by 5 bases and J by 5 bases, with 10 bases of the junction left unmatched. Vbeta (60) and Jbeta (13) primers were used in the PCR. Sequencing used immunoSEQ multiplex PCR; TCRdb keeps in-frame clones, though not all of them. The top ten hold approximately 6.3% of the sample, which has 140,000 to 150,000 clones, approximately 79% seen once. The sequenced sample was PBMCs. The sequence came from a woman aged 35 to 49 in good health and CMV-seropositive. This chain uses TRBV13 with TRBJ2-5; TRBD2 agrees at 8 bases. CDR3 coding DNA: TGTGCCAGCAGCAGGGGACTAGTGGGCAGCGAGACCCAGTACTTC. Translation: CASSRGLVGSETQYF.